The subject of this entry is one T cell receptor (beta chain). Its specificity is unknown. Sequencing was performed with immunoSEQ multiplex PCR; in TCRdb, only in-frame clones are kept and a portion is missing. The table lists some 180,000 clones, roughly 93% of them singletons. These data come from a study of T cell responses to AZD1222 COVID-19 vaccine. Overall study results and limits: Clonal diversity was possibly underestimated, and the donors were mostly white British, with more females.

With 4 bases clipped from V and 4 bases from J, the junction kept 5 bases outside the gene matches. The germline CDR1 and CDR2 sequences are MNHNS and SASEGT. CDR3 length: 16 amino acids. Sample: peripheral blood, taken 28 days after the second dose of the MenACWY control vaccine. The J gene is TRBJ2-3, the V gene TRBV6-1; 13 bases fit TRBD2. This clonotype was sampled from an adult who received the MenACWY meningococcal vaccine as a control. CDR3 sequence: CASSGLAGGRADTQYF. Written as DNA, the CDR3 is TGTGCCAGCAGTGGACTAGCGGGGGGCAGAGCAGATACGCAGTATTTT.